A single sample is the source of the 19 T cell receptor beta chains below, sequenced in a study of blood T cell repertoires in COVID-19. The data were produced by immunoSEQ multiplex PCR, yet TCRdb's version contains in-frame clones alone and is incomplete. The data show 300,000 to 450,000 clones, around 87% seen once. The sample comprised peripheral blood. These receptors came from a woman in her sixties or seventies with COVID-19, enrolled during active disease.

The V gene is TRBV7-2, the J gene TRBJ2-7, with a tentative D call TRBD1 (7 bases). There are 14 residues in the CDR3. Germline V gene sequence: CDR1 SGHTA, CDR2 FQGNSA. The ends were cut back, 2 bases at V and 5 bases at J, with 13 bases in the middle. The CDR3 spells CASSLRGRGDEQYF. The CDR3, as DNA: TGTGCCAGCAGCTTAAGGGGCAGGGGGGACGAGCAGTACTTC. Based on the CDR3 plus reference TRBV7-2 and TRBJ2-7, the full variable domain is GAGVSQSPSNKVTEKGKDVELRCDPISGHTALYWYRQSLGQGLEFLIYFQGNSAPDKSGLPSDRFSAERTGGSVSTLTIQRTQQEDSAVYLCASSLRGRGDEQYFGPGTRLTVT.

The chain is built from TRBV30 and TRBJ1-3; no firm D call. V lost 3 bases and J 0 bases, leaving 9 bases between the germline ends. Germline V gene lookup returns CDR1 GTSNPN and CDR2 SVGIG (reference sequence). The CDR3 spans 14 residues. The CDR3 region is CAWSKPGSGNTIYF. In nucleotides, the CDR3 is TGTGCCTGGAGCAAGCCAGGCTCTGGAAACACCATATATTTT.

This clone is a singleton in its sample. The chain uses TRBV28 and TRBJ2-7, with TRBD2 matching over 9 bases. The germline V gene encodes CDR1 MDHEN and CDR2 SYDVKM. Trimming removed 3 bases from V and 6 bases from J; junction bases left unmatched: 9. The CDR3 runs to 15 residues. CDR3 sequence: CASSFNGRGGAEQYF. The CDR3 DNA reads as TGTGCCAGCAGTTTTAATGGGCGGGGGGGTGCCGAGCAGTACTTC. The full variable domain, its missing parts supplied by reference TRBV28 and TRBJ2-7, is DVKVTQSSRYLVKRTGEKVFLECVQDMDHENMFWYRQDPGLGLRLIYFSYDVKMKEKGDIPEGYSVSREKKERFSLILESASTNQTSMYLCASSFNGRGGAEQYFGPGTRLTVT.

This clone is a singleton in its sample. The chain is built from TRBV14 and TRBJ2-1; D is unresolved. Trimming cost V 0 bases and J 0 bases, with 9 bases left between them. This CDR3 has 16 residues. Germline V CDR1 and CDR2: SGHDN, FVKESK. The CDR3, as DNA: TGTGCCAGCAGCCAAGATAGCCGAAGCTCCTACAATGAGCAGTTCTTC. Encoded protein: CASSQDSRSSYNEQFF.

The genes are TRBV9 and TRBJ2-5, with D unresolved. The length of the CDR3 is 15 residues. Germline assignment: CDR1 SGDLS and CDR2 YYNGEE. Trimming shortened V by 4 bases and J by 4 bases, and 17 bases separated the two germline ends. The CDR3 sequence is CASSPLFGFGETQYF. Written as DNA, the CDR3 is TGTGCCAGCAGCCCTCTTTTTGGTTTCGGAGAGACCCAGTACTTC.

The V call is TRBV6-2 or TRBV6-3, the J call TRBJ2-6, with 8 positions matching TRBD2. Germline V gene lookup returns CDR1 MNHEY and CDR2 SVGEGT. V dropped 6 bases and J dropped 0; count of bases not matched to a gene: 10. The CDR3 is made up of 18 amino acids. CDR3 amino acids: CASSLSGRSSSGANVLTF. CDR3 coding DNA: TGTGCCAGCAGCCTAAGCGGGAGATCTAGCTCTGGGGCCAACGTCCTGACTTTC.

CDR3 loop: CASSLTGLQETQYF. In DNA form, the CDR3 reads TGTGCCAGCAGTCTGACAGGCCTCCAAGAGACCCAGTACTTC. The rearrangement uses TRBV5-6 and TRBJ2-5; maybe TRBD1 (6 bases). Trimming took off 5 bases at V and 1 base at J, with 12 bases between the two ends. The CDR3 has 14 residues. Germline V lookup: CDR1 SGHDT, CDR2 YYEEEE. The full variable domain, its missing parts supplied by reference TRBV5-6 and TRBJ2-5, is DAGVTQSPTHLIKTRGQQVTLRCSPKSGHDTVSWYQQALGQGPQFIFQYYEEEERQRGNFPDRFSGHQFPNYSSELNVNALLLGDSALYLCASSLTGLQETQYFGPGTRLLVL.

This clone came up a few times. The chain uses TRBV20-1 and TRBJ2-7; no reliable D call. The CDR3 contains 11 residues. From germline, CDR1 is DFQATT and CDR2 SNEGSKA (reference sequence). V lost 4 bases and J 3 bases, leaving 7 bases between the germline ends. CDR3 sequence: CSAIDGYEQYF. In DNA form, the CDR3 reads TGCAGTGCTATAGACGGCTACGAGCAGTACTTC.

DNA for the CDR3: TGTGCCACCCACAGCGGGGGGTCGAACACCGGGGAGCTGTTTTTT. This encodes CATHSGGSNTGELFF. The chain recombines TRBV6-5 with TRBJ2-2, with TRBD2 matching 9 bases. CDR1 MNHEY and CDR2 SVGAGI come from the germline V gene. Trimming cost V 10 bases and J 0 bases; bases outside gene matches: 6. This CDR3 has 15 amino acids.

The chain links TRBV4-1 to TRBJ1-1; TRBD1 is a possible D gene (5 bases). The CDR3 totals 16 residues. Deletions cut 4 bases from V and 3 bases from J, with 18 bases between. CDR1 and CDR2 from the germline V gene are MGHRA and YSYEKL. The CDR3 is CASSPKTIGEDTEAFF. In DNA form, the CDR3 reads TGCGCCAGCAGCCCTAAGACGATAGGGGAGGACACTGAAGCTTTCTTT.

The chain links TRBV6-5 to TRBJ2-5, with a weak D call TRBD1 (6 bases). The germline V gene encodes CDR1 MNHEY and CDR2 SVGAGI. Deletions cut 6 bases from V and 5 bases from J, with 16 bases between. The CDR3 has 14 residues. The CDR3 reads CASRADSSRETQYF. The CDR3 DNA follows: TGTGCCAGCAGAGCGGACAGCTCTAGGGAGACCCAGTACTTC.

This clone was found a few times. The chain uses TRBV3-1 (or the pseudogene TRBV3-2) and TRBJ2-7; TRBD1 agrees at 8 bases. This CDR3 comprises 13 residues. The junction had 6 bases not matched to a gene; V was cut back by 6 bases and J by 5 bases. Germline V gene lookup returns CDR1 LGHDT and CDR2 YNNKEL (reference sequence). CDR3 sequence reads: CASRHSGGNEQYF. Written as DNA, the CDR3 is TGTGCCAGCAGACATTCAGGGGGCAACGAGCAGTACTTC.

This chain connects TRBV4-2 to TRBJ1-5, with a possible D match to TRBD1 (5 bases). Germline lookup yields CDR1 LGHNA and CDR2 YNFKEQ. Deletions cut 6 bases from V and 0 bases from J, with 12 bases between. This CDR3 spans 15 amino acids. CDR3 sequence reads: CASSKQENSNQPQHF. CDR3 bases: TGTGCCAGCAGTAAACAGGAGAATAGCAATCAGCCCCAGCATTTT.

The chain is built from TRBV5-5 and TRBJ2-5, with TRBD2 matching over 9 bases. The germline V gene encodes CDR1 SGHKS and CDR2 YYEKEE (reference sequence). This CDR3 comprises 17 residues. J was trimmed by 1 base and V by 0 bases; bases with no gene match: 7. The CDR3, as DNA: TGTGCCAGCAGCTTGGAAGGTAGCGGGGGTCGCCAAGAGACCCAGTACTTC. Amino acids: CASSLEGSGGRQETQYF.

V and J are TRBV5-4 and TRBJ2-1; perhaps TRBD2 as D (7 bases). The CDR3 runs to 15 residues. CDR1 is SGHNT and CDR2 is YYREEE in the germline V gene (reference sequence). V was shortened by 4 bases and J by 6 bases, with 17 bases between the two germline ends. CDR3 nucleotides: TGTGCCAGCAGCATAGGACTAGGGGGGTTCAATGAGCAGTTCTTC. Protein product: CASSIGLGGFNEQFF.

The CDR3 spells CASSWSRNTEAFF. Here the CDR3 DNA reads TGTGCCAGCAGCTGGAGTCGGAACACTGAAGCTTTCTTT. The chain is built from TRBV7-3 and TRBJ1-1; D uncertain. V was clipped by 4 bases and J by 1 base, with 7 bases between them. Germline lookup yields CDR1 SGHTA and CDR2 FQGTGA. This CDR3 contains 13 residues.

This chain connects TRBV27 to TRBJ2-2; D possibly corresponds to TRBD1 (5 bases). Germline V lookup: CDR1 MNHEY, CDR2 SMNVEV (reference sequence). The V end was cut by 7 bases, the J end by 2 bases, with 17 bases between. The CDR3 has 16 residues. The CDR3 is CASTLKETANTGELFF. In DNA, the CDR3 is TGTGCCAGCACCCTTAAAGAGACAGCCAACACCGGGGAGCTGTTTTTT.

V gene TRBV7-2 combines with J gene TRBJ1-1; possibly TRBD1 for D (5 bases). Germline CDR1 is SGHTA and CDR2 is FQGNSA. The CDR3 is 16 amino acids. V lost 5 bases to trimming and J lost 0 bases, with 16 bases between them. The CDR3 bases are TGTGCCAGCAGCCTCAGGGTCCCCCTAATGAACACTGAAGCTTTCTTT. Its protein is CASSLRVPLMNTEAFF.

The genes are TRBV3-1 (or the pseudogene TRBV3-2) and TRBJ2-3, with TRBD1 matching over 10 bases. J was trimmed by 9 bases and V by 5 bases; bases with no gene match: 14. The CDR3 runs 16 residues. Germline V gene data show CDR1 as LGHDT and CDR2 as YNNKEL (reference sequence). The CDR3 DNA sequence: TGTGCCAGCAGCAGGCCGGGACAGGGGATGAAGAGGACGCAGTATTTT. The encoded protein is CASSRPGQGMKRTQYF.